Listed below are T cell receptor beta chains from one sample, sequenced in a study of cytomegalovirus exposure and HLA in healthy donors. The protocol was immunoSEQ multiplex PCR, while the TCRdb copy is restricted to in-frame clones and leaves out a portion. The sample shows 150,000 to 160,000 clones, 60% to 85% of them seen only once. Sequenced sample: PBMCs. The origin of the receptors is a woman in her 40s in good health and CMV-seronegative. Each CDR3 is given with its conserved first and last residue. The D gene is left open where the match is weak. Only part of the rows carry a size: once, few, many, or a class if the clone is expanded.

j_gene	abundance	d_gene	v_gene	CDR3aa	CDR3nt
TRBJ2-5	-	TRBD1	TRBV13	CASSSPSRDSPMGTQYF	TGTGCCAGCAGCTCTCCATCTCGGGACAGCCCCATGGGGACCCAGTACTTC
TRBJ2-7	-	-	TRBV6-1	CASSGGTSETYEQYF	TGTGCCAGCAGTGGGGGGACATCAGAAACCTACGAGCAGTACTTC
TRBJ2-7	-	-	TRBV4-2	CASSQLGATYEQYF	TGTGCCAGCAGCCAATTGGGGGCCACCTACGAGCAGTACTTC
TRBJ2-1	-	TRBD1	TRBV7-9	CASSETGGITYNEQFF	TGTGCCAGCAGCGAAACAGGGGGGATCACCTACAATGAGCAGTTCTTC
TRBJ2-5	-	TRBD1	TRBV28	CASSPGQGRETQYF	TGTGCCAGCAGCCCGGGACAGGGAAGGGAGACCCAGTACTTC
TRBJ1-5	-	TRBD1	TRBV19	CASSTRTGLRQPQHF	TGTGCCAGTAGTACCCGGACAGGGTTGCGGCAGCCCCAGCATTTT
TRBJ2-6	-	TRBD2	TRBV10-1	CASSGVAGDSGANVLTF	TGCGCCAGCAGTGGGGTAGCGGGGGACTCTGGGGCCAACGTCCTGACTTTC
TRBJ2-3	-	TRBD1	TRBV2	CASSEQGQAQTDTQYF	TGTGCCAGCAGTGAGCAGGGACAGGCCCAAACAGATACGCAGTATTTT
TRBJ2-6	-	TRBD1	TRBV28	CASSFWKGAAGANVLTF	TGTGCCAGCAGTTTTTGGAAGGGGGCAGCTGGGGCCAACGTCCTGACTTTC
TRBJ1-1	few	TRBD1	TRBV6-5	CASSYRGLNTEAFF	TGTGCCAGCAGTTACAGGGGGCTGAACACTGAAGCTTTCTTT
TRBJ1-3	-	TRBD1	TRBV7-9	CASSSGTGPESSGNTIYF	TGTGCCAGCAGTTCCGGGACAGGGCCCGAATCCTCTGGAAACACCATATATTTT
TRBJ1-4	-	-	TRBV19	CASSPGGENEKLFF	TGTGCCAGTAGCCCGGGGGGGGAGAATGAAAAACTGTTTTTT
TRBJ1-4	-	-	TRBV6-1	CASSEVTPGGREKLFF	TGTGCCAGCAGTGAAGTGACACCCGGAGGTAGAGAAAAACTGTTTTTT
TRBJ2-5	-	-	TRBV6-5	CASSYGRETQYF	TGTGCCAGCAGTTACGGGAGAGAGACCCAGTACTTC
TRBJ1-1	few	-	TRBV7-9	CASSLAGGLRTEAFF	TGTGCCAGCAGCTTAGCTGGGGGCCTTAGAACTGAAGCTTTCTTT
TRBJ1-1	-	TRBD1	TRBV29-1	CSVETSTGATEAFF	TGCAGCGTTGAAACGTCAACAGGGGCCACTGAAGCTTTCTTT
TRBJ1-2	-	TRBD1	TRBV2	CASRGDSQYYGYTF	TGTGCCAGCAGGGGGGACAGCCAGTACTATGGCTACACCTTC
TRBJ2-2	-	TRBD2	TRBV19	CASSGLAGGAVTVGELFF	TGTGCCAGTAGTGGACTAGCGGGAGGAGCGGTTACGGTCGGGGAGCTGTTTTTT
TRBJ2-1	-	-	TRBV5-4	CASSWADYNEQFF	TGTGCCAGCAGCTGGGCCGATTACAATGAGCAGTTCTTC
TRBJ1-6	-	-	TRBV13	CASSLFGGGTPLHF	TGTGCCAGCAGCTTATTCGGTGGTGGTACACCCCTCCACTTT
TRBJ2-7	-	TRBD2	TRBV30	CAWRVAGGSYEQYF	TGTGCCTGGAGGGTAGCGGGAGGCTCCTACGAGCAGTACTTC
TRBJ2-1	-	TRBD2	TRBV7-9	CASSPRLAGGSVNNEQFF	TGTGCCAGCAGCCCCCGACTAGCGGGAGGCTCCGTGAACAATGAGCAGTTCTTC
TRBJ2-3	-	-	TRBV6-1	CASSERVWAGLTDTQYF	TGTGCCAGCAGTGAAAGAGTGTGGGCGGGACTCACAGATACGCAGTATTTT
TRBJ2-2	-	-	TRBV11-1	CASSLPGSGELFF	TGTGCCAGCAGCTTGCCAGGTTCCGGGGAGCTGTTTTTT
TRBJ2-3	once	TRBD2	TRBV30	CAWSGSGRTDTQYF	TGTGCCTGGAGTGGTAGCGGGAGGACAGATACGCAGTATTTT
TRBJ2-1	-	-	TRBV5-1	CASSSSGLWDEQFF	TGCGCCAGCAGTTCATCGGGTCTTTGGGATGAGCAGTTCTTC
TRBJ2-7	-	-	TRBV5-1	CASREGAGGPGEQYF	TGCGCCAGCAGAGAGGGGGCGGGGGGCCCGGGGGAGCAGTACTTC
TRBJ1-2	few	-	TRBV29-1	CSSLRGLQDGYTF	TGCAGCTCCCTCAGGGGCCTCCAGGATGGCTACACCTTC
TRBJ2-1	-	TRBD2	TRBV6-1	CASSEGTSGDYNEQFF	TGTGCCAGCAGTGAAGGGACTAGCGGGGATTACAATGAGCAGTTCTTC
TRBJ2-5	-	TRBD1	TRBV27	CASSLPGQGRETQYF	TGTGCCAGCAGTCTCCCGGGACAGGGAAGAGAGACCCAGTACTTC
TRBJ1-2	-	-	TRBV28	CASSLPTGGAGYGYTF	TGTGCCAGCAGTTTACCGACTGGGGGCGCGGGCTATGGCTACACCTTC
TRBJ2-1	once	TRBD2	TRBV6-5	CASSYRGLVYNEQFF	TGTGCCAGCAGTTACAGAGGACTAGTATACAATGAGCAGTTCTTC
TRBJ2-1	-	TRBD2	TRBV19	CASSKLAGDLYNEQFF	TGTGCCAGTAGTAAACTAGCGGGAGATTTATACAATGAGCAGTTCTTC
TRBJ2-2	-	-	TRBV28	CASSFIRSIGELFF	TGTGCCAGCAGTTTCATCCGGAGCATCGGGGAGCTGTTTTTT
TRBJ1-2	-	-	TRBV5-1	CASSFGGNYGYTF	TGCGCCAGCAGCTTTGGAGGTAACTATGGCTACACCTTC
TRBJ1-2	-	-	TRBV1	CTSSQDPCNYGYTF	TGCACCAGCAGCCAAGATCCTTGTAACTATGGCTACACCTTC
TRBJ2-2	-	-	TRBV19	CASSSGQRNTGELFF	TGTGCCAGTAGTAGCGGACAGAGGAACACCGGGGAGCTGTTTTTT
TRBJ2-3	-	-	TRBV13	CASSLVGGPTDTQYF	TGTGCCAGCAGCTTAGTTGGCGGGCCCACAGATACGCAGTATTTT
TRBJ2-7	-	-	TRBV6-5	CASGKQQGQQYF	TGTGCCAGCGGGAAGCAACAGGGACAGCAGTACTTC
TRBJ1-6	once	-	TRBV29-1	CSVDPAWGALHF	TGCAGCGTTGACCCAGCCTGGGGAGCCCTCCACTTT
TRBJ2-2	once	TRBD2	TRBV4-1	CASRLLAGAGGELFF	TGCGCCAGCAGACTACTAGCGGGAGCAGGCGGGGAGCTGTTTTTT
TRBJ1-2	few	TRBD1	TRBV25-1	CASSDSGTGNYGYTF	TGTGCCAGCAGTGATTCCGGGACAGGGAACTATGGCTACACCTTC
TRBJ2-7	-	-	TRBV4-2	CASSQDLAYEQYF	TGTGCCAGCAGCCAAGATCTTGCGTACGAGCAGTACTTC
TRBJ2-3	-	TRBD2	TRBV7-2	CASSLEGTSGRSDTQYF	TGTGCCAGCAGCTTAGAGGGGACTAGCGGGAGGTCAGATACGCAGTATTTT
TRBJ1-2	-	-	TRBV7-8	CASSLAGRGETYTF	TGTGCCAGCAGCTTAGCAGGTCGGGGGGAAACCTACACCTTC
TRBJ1-5	few	-	TRBV19	CASKEVERTAGDQPQHF	TGTGCCAGTAAGGAGGTGGAACGGACCGCAGGGGATCAGCCCCAGCATTTT
TRBJ1-1	few	-	TRBV2	CASSVGERNTEAFF	TGTGCCAGCAGTGTCGGGGAAAGGAACACTGAAGCTTTCTTT
TRBJ1-4	-	TRBD1	TRBV6-1	CASSEALGQGVNEKLFF	TGTGCCAGCAGTGAAGCGCTGGGACAGGGGGTTAATGAAAAACTGTTTTTT
TRBJ2-5	once	TRBD1	TRBV5-1	CASRTGQGTETQYF	TGCGCCAGCAGAACGGGACAGGGGACCGAGACCCAGTACTTC
TRBJ2-2	-	-	TRBV5-1	CASSLLLNTGELFF	TGCGCCAGCAGCCTCCTTTTGAACACCGGGGAGCTGTTTTTT
TRBJ1-4	-	TRBD1	TRBV7-9	CASSQDRRGLGEKLFF	TGTGCCAGCAGCCAAGATAGAAGGGGGCTTGGCGAAAAACTGTTTTTT
TRBJ1-1	-	-	TRBV4-1	CASSHPRTVNTEAFF	TGCGCCAGCAGCCACCCTAGGACTGTGAACACTGAAGCTTTCTTT
TRBJ1-2	-	-	TRBV28	CASTSGSGYTF	TGTGCCAGCACTTCCGGGAGCGGCTACACCTTC
TRBJ1-6	-	-	TRBV19	CASSDQQVRFGSPLHF	TGTGCCAGTAGCGATCAACAGGTACGGTTCGGATCACCCCTCCACTTT